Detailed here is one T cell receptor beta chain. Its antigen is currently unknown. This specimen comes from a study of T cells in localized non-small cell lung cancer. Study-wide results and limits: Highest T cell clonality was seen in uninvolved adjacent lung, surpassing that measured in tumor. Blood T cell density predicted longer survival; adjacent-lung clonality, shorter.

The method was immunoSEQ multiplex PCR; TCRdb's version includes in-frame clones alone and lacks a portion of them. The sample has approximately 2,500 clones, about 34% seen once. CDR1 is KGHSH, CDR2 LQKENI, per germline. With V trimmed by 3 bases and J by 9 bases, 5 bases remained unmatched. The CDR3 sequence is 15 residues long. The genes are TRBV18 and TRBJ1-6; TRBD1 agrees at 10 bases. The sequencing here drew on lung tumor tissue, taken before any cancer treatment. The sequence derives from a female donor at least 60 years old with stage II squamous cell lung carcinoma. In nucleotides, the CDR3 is TGTGCCAGCTCACCGCGGGGACAGGGGACTTCACCCCTCCACTTT. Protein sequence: CASSPRGQGTSPLHF.